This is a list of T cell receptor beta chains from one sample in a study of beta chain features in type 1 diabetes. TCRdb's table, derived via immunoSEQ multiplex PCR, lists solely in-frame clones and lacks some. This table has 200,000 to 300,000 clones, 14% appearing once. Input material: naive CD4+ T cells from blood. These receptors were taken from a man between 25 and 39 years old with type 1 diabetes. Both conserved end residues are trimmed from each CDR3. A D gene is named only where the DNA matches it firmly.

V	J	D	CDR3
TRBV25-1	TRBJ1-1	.	ASSDPRSEAF
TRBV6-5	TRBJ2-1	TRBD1	ASSSQQGPQFKQF
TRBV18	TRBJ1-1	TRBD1	ASSPTSGGTEAF
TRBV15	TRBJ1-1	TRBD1	ATSSRDREAF
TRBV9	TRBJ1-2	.	ASSVGGGNYGYT
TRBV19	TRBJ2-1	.	ASSGGRSYNEQF
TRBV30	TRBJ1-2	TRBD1	AWTYRGGGYT
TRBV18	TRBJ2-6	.	ASSQGVSRSGANVLT
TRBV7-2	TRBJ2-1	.	ASSLSGTTLNEQF
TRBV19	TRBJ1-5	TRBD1	ASSMRPWDRVDQPQH
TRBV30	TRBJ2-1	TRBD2	AWNTLRTSGSYNEQF
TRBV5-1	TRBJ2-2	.	ASSAAGTVDTGELF
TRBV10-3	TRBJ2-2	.	AISALDLGINTGELF
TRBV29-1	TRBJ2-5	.	SVEGPARRLQETQY
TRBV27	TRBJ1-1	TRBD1	ASSLRDRGTEAF
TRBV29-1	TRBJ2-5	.	SVEVSVETQY
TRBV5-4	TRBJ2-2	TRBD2	ASSQLAGDTGELF
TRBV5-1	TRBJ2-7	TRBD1	ASSLGQGAHEQY
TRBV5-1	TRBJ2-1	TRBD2	ASSPESGRAYNEQF
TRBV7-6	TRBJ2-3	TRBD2	ASSLASVAGGLADTQY
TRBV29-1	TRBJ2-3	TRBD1	SVANDRGWSPDTQY
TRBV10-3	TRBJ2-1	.	AISESISGEQF
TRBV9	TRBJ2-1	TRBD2	ASSAGLATRNEQF
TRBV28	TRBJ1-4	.	ASSSPSSTNEKLF
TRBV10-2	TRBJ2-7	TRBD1	ASCPRDRDNEQY
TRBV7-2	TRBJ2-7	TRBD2	ASSSFRGGYEQY
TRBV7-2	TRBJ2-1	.	ASSPGGALYNEQF
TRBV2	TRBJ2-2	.	ASTGLTPTGELF
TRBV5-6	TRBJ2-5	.	ASSPDYYQETQY
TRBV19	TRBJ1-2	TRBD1	ASCDRVEGYT
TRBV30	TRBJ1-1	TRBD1	AWTGTGTTEAF
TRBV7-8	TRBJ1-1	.	ASSLARQGTEAF
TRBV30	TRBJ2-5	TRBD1	AFSRDREETQY
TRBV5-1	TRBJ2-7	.	ASSPEEAAYEQY
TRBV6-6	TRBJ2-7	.	ASSSRQTYEQY
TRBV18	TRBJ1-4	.	ASSPGLNEKLF
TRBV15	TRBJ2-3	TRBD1	ATSRGPDRVADTQY
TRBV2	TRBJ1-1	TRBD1	ASRGDRALEAF
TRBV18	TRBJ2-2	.	ASSPSQGGTGELF
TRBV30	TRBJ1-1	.	AWSGGASAF
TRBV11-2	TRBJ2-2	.	ASTLRLGGELF
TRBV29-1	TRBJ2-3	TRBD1	SVRTGDTQY
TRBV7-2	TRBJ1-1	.	ASSPWGVNTEAF
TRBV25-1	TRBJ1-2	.	ASHSVQGGGYT
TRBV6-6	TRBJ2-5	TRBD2	ASSYSRTSPETQY
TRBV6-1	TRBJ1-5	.	ASTAGDLGQPQH
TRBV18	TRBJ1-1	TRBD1	ASSPGTGNTEAF
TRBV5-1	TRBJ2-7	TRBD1	ASSMDRGLFGEQY
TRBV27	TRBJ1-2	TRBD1	ASSGTGSDGYT